This T cell receptor beta chain was recovered during a study of blood T cell repertoires in COVID-19. Overall study: Nucleic acid was either cDNA or gDNA, and it came from T cells, B-cell-depleted T cells, or PBMCs.

Participants spanned ages about 18 to 90 years and resided in around 25 US areas. The method was immunoSEQ multiplex PCR; TCRdb's version includes in-frame clones alone and lacks a portion of them. Counted here are around 270,000 clones, over 80% occurring once; the ten biggest clones make up around 3.2%. The specimen was PBMCs or T cells enriched from blood (not recorded which). This clonotype was obtained from a woman between 40 and 55 years old who had been exposed to COVID-19.

CDR3 residues: CVRSLHHGSGGEETQYF. For the CDR3, the DNA is TGTGTCAGAAGCTTACATCACGGTAGCGGGGGTGAGGAGACCCAGTACTTC. The chain combines TRBV7-5 with TRBJ2-5; no check of the table's D call, TRBD2, against the DNA was made. TRBV7-5 is a known pseudogene. The CDR3 loop spans 17 amino acids.